These 27 T cell receptor beta chains came from one sample sequenced in a study of blood T cells in healthy people across ages. A sample-barcoded 5' primer and a J-beta primer mix were used in a second PCR of roughly 6 to 11 cycles. TCRdb re-called the 5' RACE reads through MiXCR, storing one row per CDR3 protein. The repertoire consists of roughly 2 million distinct CDR3 sequences, with around half occurring once and the leading ten covering roughly 2%. Sequencing used blood. These receptors were taken from a middle-aged woman in good health.

On this clonotype itself: Compared with germline, one end of the junction differs, possibly owing to a read error. J is TRBJ2-4 and V is TRBV3-1; the D gene is possibly TRBD1 (5 bases). The DNA end is more similar to TRBJ2-5, so the J call may be wrong. The CDR3 spans 14 residues. Germline CDR1 LGHDT, CDR2 YNNKEL (reference sequence). CDR3: CAGSPARAQETQYF. The CDR3 DNA reads TGTGCCGGCAGCCCGGCCAGGGCTCAAGAGACCCAGTACTTC.

This clonotype was counted between two and nine times. The V and J genes are TRBV6-5 and TRBJ2-7, with D maybe TRBD1 (6 bases). The V gene's germline CDR1 is MNHEY and CDR2 SVGAGI. Trimming took off 2 bases at V and 2 bases at J, with 10 bases between the two ends. This CDR3 contains 14 residues. CDR3 DNA sequence: TGTGCCAGCAGTTACGGAAACAGGGCCTACGAGCAGTACTTC. This translates into CASSYGNRAYEQYF.

The chain uses TRBV5-6 and TRBJ2-2, with D uncertain. V dropped 4 bases and J dropped 1 base, with 17 bases sitting between them. The CDR3 spans 17 residues. The germline V gene encodes CDR1 SGHDT and CDR2 YYEEEE. This CDR3 reads CASSIWMPGRNTGELFF. DNA of the CDR3: TGTGCCAGCAGCATTTGGATGCCAGGCAGGAACACCGGGGAGCTGTTTTTT. Variable domain in full (rest from reference TRBV5-6 and TRBJ2-2): DAGVTQSPTHLIKTRGQQVTLRCSPKSGHDTVSWYQQALGQGPQFIFQYYEEEERQRGNFPDRFSGHQFPNYSSELNVNALLLGDSALYLCASSIWMPGRNTGELFFGEGSRLTVL.

This chain connects TRBV7-9 to TRBJ2-4, with D perhaps TRBD1 (6 bases). The J call is uncertain, as TRBJ2-7 better fits the DNA end. CDR3 length: 16 amino acids. Germline V gene data show CDR1 as SEHNR and CDR2 as FQNEAQ (reference sequence). Here the CDR3 reads CASSSGSSGTFYEQYF. The CDR3 nucleotides are TGTGCCAGCAGCTCAGGCTCTTCCGGGACATTTTACGAGCAGTACTTC.

The chain joins TRBV7-2 to TRBJ2-7, with a tentative D call TRBD2 (5 bases). In germline, CDR1 is SGHTA, CDR2 FQGNSA. This CDR3 region has 15 residues. Trimming removed 5 bases from V and 3 bases from J, with 17 bases in between. The CDR3 DNA reads TGTGCCAGCAGCCCCAGCTCGGGGTCCTACTACGAGCAGTACTTC. It yields the protein CASSPSSGSYYEQYF. Full variable domain (outside the CDR3, taken from reference TRBV7-2 and TRBJ2-7): GAGVSQSPSNKVTEKGKDVELRCDPISGHTALYWYRQSLGQGLEFLIYFQGNSAPDKSGLPSDRFSAERTGGSVSTLTIQRTQQEDSAVYLCASSPSSGSYYEQYFGPGTRLTVT.

This clonotype was counted only a few times. CDR3 amino acids: CASSVNTQYF. For the CDR3, the DNA is TGTGCCAGCAGTGTGAATACGCAGTATTTT. The chain has TRBV2 and TRBJ2-3; no clear D gene. The length of the CDR3 is 10 residues. In germline, CDR1 is SNHLY, CDR2 FYNNEI. The ends were cut back, 4 bases at V and 7 bases at J, with 3 bases in the middle.

This clonotype was counted between two and nine times. The chain recombines TRBV20-1 with TRBJ2-3, with D perhaps matching TRBD2 (6 bases). This CDR3 spans 13 amino acids. V lost 8 bases to trimming and J lost 4 bases, with 16 bases between them. The germline V gene encodes CDR1 DFQATT and CDR2 SNEGSKA (reference sequence). The CDR3 spells CSPPRPGADTQYF. CDR3 DNA sequence: TGCAGTCCCCCCCGACCGGGGGCAGATACGCAGTATTTT.

With respect to this clonotype: Compared with germline, one end of the junction differs, possibly owing to a read error. In DNA, the CDR3 is TGCGCCGGCAGCTTGGGGCAGTCCTACAATGAGCAGTTCTTC. Encoded protein: CAGSLGQSYNEQFF. This sequence joins TRBV5-1 and TRBJ2-1; TRBD1 is a possible D gene (5 bases). This CDR3 has 14 residues. The germline gives CDR1 SGHRS, CDR2 YFSETQ.

This clonotype occurred a few times. CDR3 DNA: TGCAGCGTTGAGGGGGGCTTTTTCGCAGATACGCAGTATTTT. Translated: CSVEGGFFADTQYF. This sequence joins TRBV29-1 and TRBJ2-3; the D call may be TRBD1 or TRBD2 (6 bases each). The CDR3 runs to 14 residues. V lost 3 bases, J lost 4 bases, and 14 bases lay in between. The V gene's germline CDR1 is SQVTM and CDR2 ANQGSEA.

The genes are TRBV5-6 and TRBJ2-1, with D hard to call. CDR1 and CDR2 (germline): SGHDT, YYEEEE. V shed 4 bases and J shed 7 bases, with 9 bases lying between them. This CDR3 contains 12 residues. DNA of the CDR3: TGTGCCAGCAGCGTATCCTGGAATGAGCAGTTCTTC. Amino acid sequence: CASSVSWNEQFF.

The chain combines TRBV20-1 with TRBJ1-6, with no clear D. Germline V gene sequence: CDR1 DFQATT, CDR2 SNEGSKA (reference sequence). This CDR3 comprises 16 residues. Trimming removed 3 bases at V and 1 base at J, with 13 bases between. CDR3 amino acids: CSARSRDRSYNSPLHF. CDR3 sequence (DNA): TGCAGTGCTAGGTCGCGGGATCGGTCCTATAATTCACCCCTCCACTTT.

V and J are TRBV6-1 and TRBJ1-5; D ambiguous. V lost 5 bases and J lost 0, with 17 bases in between. This CDR3 spans 17 amino acids. From germline, CDR1 is MNHNS and CDR2 SASEGT. CDR3 protein: CASSPSKGAYSNQPQHF. CDR3 coding DNA: TGTGCCAGCAGTCCTTCGAAGGGAGCTTATAGCAATCAGCCCCAGCATTTT.

Written as DNA, the CDR3 is TGTGCCAGCGAAACGGGGATACCCACAGATACGCAGTATTTT. As protein: CASETGIPTDTQYF. The chain recombines TRBV12-3 or TRBV12-4 with TRBJ2-3; D possibly corresponds to TRBD2 (5 bases). V was pared by 8 bases and J by 2 bases, with 14 bases between. The CDR3 has 14 residues.

The genes are TRBV9 and TRBJ1-2, with 9 nucleotides matching TRBD1. The length of the CDR3 is 15 residues. Unmatched junction bases numbered 8, after V lost 4 bases and J lost 4 bases. The germline V gene encodes CDR1 SGDLS and CDR2 YYNGEE. The CDR3 DNA follows: TGTGCCAGCAGCTTCGGGACAGGGCTTAGCTATGGCTACACCTTC. Translation gives CASSFGTGLSYGYTF.

This chain joins TRBV27 and TRBJ2-7; D unclear. CDR1 is MNHEY, CDR2 SMNVEV, per germline (reference sequence). The CDR3 consists of 15 residues. Trimming removed 6 bases at V and 6 bases at J, with 21 bases between. The CDR3 DNA is TGTGCCAGCAGACCCTCGGCCACCCCACCGGGCGAGCAGTACTTC. Encoded protein: CASRPSATPPGEQYF.

The chain is built from TRBV11-1 and TRBJ2-5, with D perhaps TRBD1 (6 bases). The last part of the DNA fits TRBJ2-7 better; the J call may be wrong. CDR3 length: 13 amino acids. Germline V gene sequence: CDR1 SGHAT, CDR2 FQDESV (reference sequence). CDR3 region: CASSFDRLYEQYF. The DNA of the CDR3 is TGTGCCAGCAGCTTTGACAGGCTATACGAGCAGTACTTC.

This clonotype has just a few counts. V usage is TRBV7-2 and J usage is TRBJ2-5; no reliable D call. Trimming removed 4 bases at V and 5 bases at J, with 11 bases between. CDR3 length equals 13 residues. Per germline, CDR1 SGHTA and CDR2 FQGNSA. As DNA, the CDR3 is TGTGCCAGCAGCTGGGCGCTTCGGGAGACCCAGTACTTC. The encoded protein is CASSWALRETQYF.

This chain uses TRBV7-2 with TRBJ2-7; perhaps TRBD1 as D (6 bases). There are 18 residues in the CDR3. Per the germline V gene, CDR1 is SGHTA and CDR2 is FQGNSA. The V end was cut by 3 bases, the J end by 1 base, with 22 bases between. The CDR3 loop reads CASSFGGGLRDVSYEQYF. The CDR3, as DNA: TGTGCCAGCAGCTTCGGTGGGGGCCTCCGCGATGTATCCTACGAGCAGTACTTC.

In its sample, this clonotype was seen once. Given a much more abundant clone one base away, this may be a read error. The V gene is TRBV29-1, the J gene TRBJ2-5; TRBD2 is a possible D gene (6 bases). The CDR3 is 13 residues long. Germline loops: CDR1 SQVTM, CDR2 ANQGSEA. The CDR3 reads CGGGSGTQETQYF. CDR3 DNA: TGCGGCGGCGGATCCGGGACTCAAGAGACCCAGTACTTC.

V and J are TRBV15 and TRBJ2-5; the D gene could be TRBD1 or TRBD2 (5 bases each). V was cut by 0 bases and J by 4 bases, with 15 bases left in between. The CDR3 is 16 amino acids. Germline V gene sequence: CDR1 LNHNV, CDR2 YYDKDF (reference sequence). The CDR3 is CATSRDHEGTGETQYF. CDR3 nucleotides: TGTGCCACCAGCAGAGATCACGAGGGGACGGGAGAGACCCAGTACTTC.

Comment on this clonotype: At one end, the junction sequence differs from germline, possibly due to a read error. The chain has TRBV9 and TRBJ1-2; 8 bases fit TRBD1. Germline values: CDR1 SGDLS, CDR2 YYNGEE. There are 15 residues in the CDR3. In DNA, the CDR3 is TGTGTCAGCAGCGTTCTAGGGCAGGGGGCTTTGAGCGGCACCTTC. This translates into CVSSVLGQGALSGTF.

This clonotype was found a few times. The chain joins TRBV20-1 to TRBJ2-1; TRBD1 agrees at 8 bases. V was clipped by 4 bases and J by 3 bases; unmatched bases: 8. Germline CDR1 reads DFQATT; CDR2 reads SNEGSKA (reference sequence). The CDR3 is 15 residues long. This chain's CDR3 is CSATPEQGVYNEQFF. The CDR3 DNA sequence: TGCAGTGCTACCCCAGAACAGGGGGTCTACAATGAGCAGTTCTTC.

V and J are TRBV9 and TRBJ1-2; tentatively, D is TRBD1 (5 bases). This CDR3 is built from 15 residues. Per germline, CDR1 SGDLS and CDR2 YYNGEE. V was shortened by 6 bases and J by 6 bases, with 21 bases between the two germline ends. The CDR3 spells CASIRRDLRWDGYTF. Here the CDR3 DNA reads TGTGCCAGCATACGCCGGGACCTACGATGGGATGGCTACACCTTC. Variable domain in full (rest from reference TRBV9 and TRBJ1-2): DSGVTQTPKHLITATGQRVTLRCSPRSGDLSVYWYQQSLDQGLQFLIQYYNGEERAKGNILERFSAQQFPDLHSELNLSSLELGDSALYFCASIRRDLRWDGYTFGSGTRLTVV.

The CDR3 region has the DNA TGCAGCGTTGGGTCTGGACAGGGTGCAAATCAGCCCCAGCATTTT. This gives the protein CSVGSGQGANQPQHF. The rearrangement uses TRBV29-1 and TRBJ1-5; 8 nucleotides match TRBD1. V was pared by 4 bases and J by 4 bases, with 9 bases of the junction left unmatched. The CDR3 contains 15 residues. Germline CDR1 is SQVTM and CDR2 is ANQGSEA.

The genes are TRBV11-2 and TRBJ2-1; 11 nucleotides match TRBD2. The CDR3 loop spans 15 amino acids. CDR1 SGHAT and CDR2 FQNNGV come from the germline V gene. J was trimmed by 8 bases and V by 2 bases; bases with no gene match: 5. The CDR3 bases are TGTGCCAGCAGCTTACTAGCGGGGGGTCTCTATGAGCAGTTCTTC. This codes for CASSLLAGGLYEQFF.

The rearrangement uses TRBV20-1 and TRBJ1-6, with unresolved D. Trimming stripped 5 bases from V and 3 bases from J, with 11 bases between. The CDR3 consists of 14 residues. The germline V gene encodes CDR1 DFQATT and CDR2 SNEGSKA (reference sequence). The DNA of the CDR3 is TGCAGTGCTCCCCGGGCCTTCTATAATTCACCCCTCCACTTT. Amino acids: CSAPRAFYNSPLHF.

J is TRBJ1-5 and V is TRBV12-3 or TRBV12-4; D might be TRBD1 (6 bases). The CDR3 contains 13 residues. V was clipped by 5 bases and J by 6 bases, with 11 bases between them. The CDR3 region is CASSIGGGQPQHF. CDR3 bases: TGTGCCAGCAGTATCGGGGGCGGTCAGCCCCAGCATTTT.